This T cell receptor (beta chain) appears in the sequencing data of a study of control samples from healthy donors and cancer patients. The assay was immunoSEQ multiplex PCR, and TCRdb's table has in-frame clones only and misses some. The table includes about 83,000 clones, roughly 91% detected once. Deletions cut 0 bases from V and 10 bases from J, with 7 bases between. The V gene's germline CDR1 is SEHNR and CDR2 FQNEAQ (reference sequence). CDR3 length: 13 residues. This TCR came from a man aged 50-59 years in good health. The sample taken for sequencing was blood. The rearrangement links TRBV7-9 to TRBJ1-6; D is unclear. CDR3 sequence: CASSLAPPSPLHF. The CDR3 coding sequence is TGTGCCAGCAGCTTAGCGCCGCCGTCACCCCTCCACTTT.